The 27 T cell receptor beta chains reported below all come from one sample, sequenced in a study of response to subunit inactivated influenza vaccine. TCRdb passed the RT-PCR reads through MiXCR, listing each CDR3 protein once. Found here are 500,000 to 700,000 distinct CDR3 sequences, 20% to 25% of them singletons; the top ten hold 2.5% to 3.5%. These records were also assigned to another study, of T cells expressing NK-cell markers. As that report states: UMIs were included in TCR beta cDNA generated by 5'RACE template switching.

The sample consisted of CD4+ T cells sorted from PBMCs, taken 11 to 12 days after vaccination. These receptors originate from a man aged 45-65 years who received an inactivated influenza vaccine.

This clonotype occurred many times. The chain combines TRBV3-1 with TRBJ1-6; D is ambiguous. Trimming removed 5 bases at V and 7 bases at J, with 15 bases between. CDR1 is LGHDT and CDR2 is YNNKEL in the germline V gene (reference sequence). The CDR3 has 15 amino acids. CDR3 nucleotides: TGTGCCAGCAGCTCTCCCTTGGGGAGAAATTCACCCCTCCACTTT. The encoded protein is CASSSPLGRNSPLHF.

The V call is TRBV11-2, the J call TRBJ2-3; tentatively, D is TRBD1 (5 bases). The V gene's germline CDR1 is SGHAT and CDR2 FQNNGV. Trimming cost V 3 bases and J 1 base, with 11 bases left between them. The CDR3 runs 15 residues. The CDR3 loop is CASSFQVRGTDTQYF. The CDR3, as DNA: TGTGCCAGCAGCTTCCAAGTCAGGGGCACAGATACGCAGTATTTT.

V is TRBV3-1 and J is TRBJ1-1; weak D call: TRBD1 (6 bases). The CDR3 covers 15 residues. V lost 2 bases and J lost 4, with 14 bases in between. The V gene's germline CDR1 is LGHDT and CDR2 YNNKEL (reference sequence). The DNA of the CDR3 is TGTGCCAGCAGCCAACCCGGACAGAGGGGCACTGAAGCTTTCTTT. Amino acids: CASSQPGQRGTEAFF.

This clonotype has just a few counts. V usage is TRBV6-6 and J usage is TRBJ2-1; the D gene could be TRBD1 or TRBD2 (5 bases each). Germline loops: CDR1 MNHNY, CDR2 SVGAGI (reference sequence). Between the trimmed V and J ends, which lost 4 bases and 15 bases, there was a span of 16 bases. This CDR3 is built from 12 residues. CDR3 amino acids: CASSSARDRGFF. CDR3 DNA: TGTGCCAGCAGTTCCGCCCGGGACCGGGGGTTCTTC.

This clonotype was seen just once. V gene TRBV7-9 combines with J gene TRBJ2-7; D possibly matches TRBD1 or TRBD2 (6 bases each). This CDR3 contains 14 residues. V dropped 5 bases and J dropped 4 bases, with 15 bases sitting between them. The germline CDR1 and CDR2 sequences are SEHNR and FQNEAQ (reference sequence). In DNA form, the CDR3 reads TGTGCCAGCAGCGGGGGGAGGCAGGGGTACGAGCAGTACTTC. It encodes CASSGGRQGYEQYF.

The chain employs TRBV5-4 and TRBJ2-7, with 9 bases that match TRBD1. The CDR3 is 17 amino acids. Germline lookup yields CDR1 SGHNT and CDR2 YYREEE (reference sequence). The ends lost 3 bases at V and 0 bases at J; junction bases unmatched: 10. The CDR3 DNA sequence: TGTGCCAGCAGCTCGAGGGTCGGGACAGGGAGCTCCTACGAGCAGTACTTC. This translates into CASSSRVGTGSSYEQYF.

V is TRBV29-1 and J is TRBJ2-2; D unresolved. Germline V gives CDR1 SQVTM, CDR2 ANQGSEA. CDR3 length equals 14 residues. The germline V and J ends were trimmed by 3 bases and 0 bases, with 8 bases remaining between them. The CDR3 is CSVEGIPNTGELFF. The CDR3 nucleotides read TGCAGCGTTGAGGGGATCCCGAACACCGGGGAGCTGTTTTTT.

Written as DNA, the CDR3 is TGTGCCAGCAGCTTAAGTGGGACTAGCGGGGGGCTGTACAATGAGCAGTTCTTC. As protein: CASSLSGTSGGLYNEQFF. This chain uses TRBV11-2 with TRBJ2-1; 15 positions agree with TRBD2. V dropped 2 bases and J dropped 4; count of bases not matched to a gene: 6. The CDR3 is made up of 18 amino acids. The germline gives CDR1 SGHAT, CDR2 FQNNGV.

The chain carries TRBV4-3 and TRBJ1-1; 10 bases map to TRBD1. With 0 bases clipped from V and 4 bases from J, the junction kept 11 bases outside the gene matches. Looked up from germline, CDR1 is LGHNA and CDR2 is YSLEER. The CDR3 covers 18 residues. CDR3 loop: CASSQDNWGQGKVTEAFF. The DNA for the CDR3 is TGCGCCAGCAGCCAAGATAATTGGGGACAGGGGAAGGTCACTGAAGCTTTCTTT.

This clonotype has just one count. V gene TRBV18 combines with J gene TRBJ2-1; the match to TRBD2 covers 11 bases. Per the germline V gene, CDR1 is KGHSH and CDR2 is LQKENI. This CDR3 contains 16 residues. With V trimmed by 1 base and J by 2 bases, 1 base remained unmatched. The DNA for the CDR3 is TGTGCCAGCTCACCACTGGGACTAGCGGCCTACAATGAGCAGTTCTTC. Translated, it gives CASSPLGLAAYNEQFF.

This clonotype was seen a handful of times. This sequence joins TRBV5-1 and TRBJ2-7; D is possibly TRBD1 (7 bases). CDR1 SGHRS and CDR2 YFSETQ come from the germline V gene. V lost 4 bases, J lost 5 bases, and 19 bases lay in between. The CDR3 length is 15 residues. The CDR3: CASSQFGQGGHEQYF. In nucleotides, the CDR3 is TGCGCCAGCAGCCAATTCGGGCAGGGGGGTCACGAGCAGTACTTC.

The chain combines TRBV18 with TRBJ2-1, with 9 bases aligning to TRBD1. The CDR3 is 15 residues long. The V gene end was trimmed by 0 bases and the J gene end by 6 bases; junction bases not matched to a gene: 3. Germline lookup yields CDR1 KGHSH and CDR2 LQKENI. The CDR3 region has the DNA TGTGCCAGCTCACCACCGAACAGGGGGCCCAATGAGCAGTTCTTC. As protein: CASSPPNRGPNEQFF.

The CDR3 DNA reads as TGCAGCGTAGATAAAGGCCTGGGAGAGACCCAGTACTTC. It translates to CSVDKGLGETQYF. This sequence joins TRBV29-1 and TRBJ2-5; D uncertain. The CDR3 is made up of 13 amino acids. The germline CDR1 and CDR2 sequences are SQVTM and ANQGSEA. V was cut by 6 bases and J by 4 bases, with 15 bases left in between.

J is TRBJ2-7 and V is TRBV27; TRBD1 might be the D (6 bases). This CDR3 has 13 residues. V lost 6 bases and J 3 bases, leaving 12 bases between the germline ends. Germline assignment: CDR1 MNHEY and CDR2 SMNVEV (reference sequence). CDR3 nucleotides: TGTGCCAGCAGGGCAGGGGTGAACTACGAGCAGTACTTC. This sequence encodes CASRAGVNYEQYF.

This clonotype was seen a single time. The CDR3 nucleotides read TGTGCCAGCAGCTTATTCGAGTTCAGTGAGCAGTTCTTC. Residues: CASSLFEFSEQFF. J is TRBJ2-1 and V is TRBV7-2; no clear D. This CDR3 region has 13 residues. Trimming removed 2 bases at V and 9 bases at J, with 11 bases between. CDR1 is SGHTA, CDR2 FQGNSA, per germline. Full variable domain (missing parts from reference TRBV7-2 and TRBJ2-1): GAGVSQSPSNKVTEKGKDVELRCDPISGHTALYWYRQSLGQGLEFLIYFQGNSAPDKSGLPSDRFSAERTGGSVSTLTIQRTQQEDSAVYLCASSLFEFSEQFFGPGTRLTVL.

The CDR3 region is CASSLGNAPYEQYF. The DNA for the CDR3 is TGTGCCAGCAGTTTAGGGAACGCTCCCTACGAGCAGTACTTC. This chain joins TRBV28 and TRBJ2-7; D uncertain. The germline V gene encodes CDR1 MDHEN and CDR2 SYDVKM. This CDR3 has 14 residues. The V and J ends lost 2 bases and 2 bases respectively, with 10 bases between them.

This clonotype was seen more than once but under ten times. The V and J genes are TRBV9 and TRBJ2-3; the D gene is possibly TRBD2 (6 bases). This CDR3 spans 16 amino acids. Trimming pared 0 bases from V and 2 bases from J, leaving 13 bases between. CDR1 is SGDLS and CDR2 is YYNGEE in the germline V gene. The CDR3, as DNA: TGTGCCAGCAGCGTAGTAGGAGGGAGAAACACAGATACGCAGTATTTT. Protein: CASSVVGGRNTDTQYF.

Only a few counts were recorded for this clonotype. The chain has TRBV5-5 and TRBJ2-7; D is unclear. The germline CDR1 and CDR2 sequences are SGHKS and YYEKEE (reference sequence). Trimming removed 5 bases at V and 3 bases at J, with 18 bases between. This CDR3 region has 15 residues. DNA of the CDR3: TGTGCCAGCAGGCAGCTGCTAGGACCCGTCTACGAGCAGTACTTC. Translation gives CASRQLLGPVYEQYF. Combining the CDR3 with reference TRBV5-5 and TRBJ2-7 gives the whole variable domain DAGVTQSPTHLIKTRGQQVTLRCSPISGHKSVSWYQQVLGQGPQFIFQYYEKEERGRGNFPDRFSARQFPNYSSELNVNALLLGDSALYLCASRQLLGPVYEQYFGPGTRLTVT.

The chain has TRBV2 and TRBJ2-5, with D tentatively TRBD2 (6 bases). V lost 8 bases and J 3 bases, leaving 10 bases between the germline ends. CDR3 length: 12 residues. The germline gives CDR1 SNHLY, CDR2 FYNNEI. DNA of the CDR3: TGTGCCAGCGGAGGGGCTGAAGAGACCCAGTACTTC. Residues: CASGGAEETQYF.

The chain carries TRBV7-8 and TRBJ1-1, with D perhaps matching TRBD1 (6 bases). V was pared by 8 bases and J by 4 bases, with 14 bases between. Germline CDR1 is SGHVS and CDR2 is FQNEAQ. The CDR3 loop spans 13 amino acids. DNA of the CDR3: TGTGCCAGCGGATCGACAGGCATCACTGAAGCTTTCTTT. Residues: CASGSTGITEAFF.

The rearrangement joins TRBV4-2 to TRBJ1-2, with a tentative D call TRBD1 (5 bases). V lost 0 bases and J 4 bases, leaving 15 bases between the germline ends. Germline-derived CDR1 and CDR2 are LGHNA and YNFKEQ. The CDR3 sequence is 16 residues long. In DNA form, the CDR3 reads TGTGCCAGCAGCCAAGAGATAGGGACTAGGGGCTATGGCTACACCTTC. Its translation: CASSQEIGTRGYGYTF.

This clonotype was seen a few times. The chain employs TRBV15 and TRBJ2-5; D unresolved. Germline CDR1 and CDR2: LNHNV and YYDKDF (reference sequence). The CDR3 contains 12 residues. V lost 9 bases and J 1 base, leaving 9 bases between the germline ends. Here the CDR3 reads CATRHSQETQYF. The DNA for the CDR3 is TGTGCCACTCGGCACAGCCAAGAGACCCAGTACTTC.

A few counts support this clonotype. The J gene is TRBJ2-7, the V gene TRBV6-5; 9 bases match TRBD1. CDR3 length equals 16 residues. Germline CDR1 MNHEY, CDR2 SVGAGI. V gave up 2 bases and J gave up 6 bases; unmatched junction bases: 11. This CDR3 is CASSYPDGTGSVEQYF. In DNA form, the CDR3 reads TGTGCCAGCAGTTACCCTGACGGGACAGGGTCTGTCGAGCAGTACTTC.

The chain carries TRBV6-2 or TRBV6-3 and TRBJ2-4, with D unclear. The ends were cut back, 7 bases at V and 4 bases at J, with 11 bases in the middle. The CDR3 sequence is 13 residues long. Germline CDR1 MNHEY, CDR2 SVGEGT. The CDR3 sequence: CASKQTVKNIQYF. The DNA of the CDR3 is TGTGCCAGCAAACAGACGGTTAAAAACATTCAGTACTTC.

V gene TRBV7-9 combines with J gene TRBJ2-3; 8 nucleotides agree with TRBD2. CDR3 length: 17 residues. Germline trimming cut 4 bases from V and 0 bases from J; bases unmatched to any gene: 9. Germline CDR1 and CDR2: SEHNR and FQNEAQ (reference sequence). The CDR3 here is CASSSGLGEPSTDTQYF. The DNA for the CDR3 is TGTGCCAGCAGCTCGGGACTAGGCGAACCTAGCACAGATACGCAGTATTTT.

CDR3 loop: CASSESYGVPYEQYF. DNA for the CDR3: TGCGCCAGCAGTGAGTCGTATGGGGTGCCCTACGAGCAGTACTTC. V usage is TRBV10-2 and J usage is TRBJ2-7; D uncertain. CDR1 and CDR2 (germline): WSHSY, SAAADI. The length of the CDR3 is 15 residues. V lost 0 bases and J lost 2, with 11 bases in between.

The V gene is TRBV15, the J gene TRBJ2-5; D unresolved. CDR3 length equals 15 residues. Looked up from germline, CDR1 is LNHNV and CDR2 is YYDKDF (reference sequence). The V gene lost 0 bases and the J gene lost 1 base, with 9 bases spanning the gap. CDR3 amino acids: CATSREPVSQETQYF. The CDR3 nucleotides read TGTGCCACCAGCAGAGAGCCAGTCAGCCAAGAGACCCAGTACTTC.